One and the same sample provided the 15 T cell receptor beta chains below, sequenced in a study of Ad26.COV2.S vaccination and SARS-CoV-2 variants. Treatment noted: over 15 received Ad26.COV2.S at low or high dose, single or two shots; about 5 received placebo; per-sample allocation not given. Collection of the samples took place on day 63 after the first injection of vaccine or placebo. Generated by immunoSEQ multiplex PCR, the TCRdb table keeps only in-frame clones and is missing some. The sample shows about 390,000 clones, more than 85% of them seen only once. The sequenced sample was peripheral blood, obtained in a trial of Ad26.COV2.S vaccine versus placebo. The receptors come from a person between 18 and 59 years old who received the Ad26.COV2.S COVID-19 vaccine or a placebo.

The V gene is TRBV7-9, the J gene TRBJ2-3; D gene unclear. The germline V gene encodes CDR1 SEHNR and CDR2 FQNEAQ (reference sequence). There are 16 residues in the CDR3. Trimming cost V 1 base and J 2 bases, with 13 bases left between them. CDR3 sequence (DNA): TGTGCCAGCAGCTTAGGGTCGTCTGGCCCCACAGATACGCAGTATTTT. This translates into CASSLGSSGPTDTQYF.

The count of this clone is one. The chain is built from TRBV27 and TRBJ2-7; either TRBD1 or TRBD2 may supply D (5 bases each). With 4 bases removed from V and 3 bases from J, the gap between germline ends came to 10 bases. CDR3 size: 13 residues. In germline, CDR1 is MNHEY, CDR2 SMNVEV (reference sequence). The CDR3 loop is CASSSGGLYEQYF. CDR3 DNA: TGTGCCAGCAGTTCTGGGGGTCTCTACGAGCAGTACTTC.

This chain joins TRBV7-8 and TRBJ2-1; D perhaps matches TRBD2 (5 bases). Per germline, CDR1 SGHVS and CDR2 FQNEAQ. CDR3 length equals 12 residues. Trimming cost V 8 bases and J 9 bases, with 14 bases left between them. The CDR3 nucleotides are TGTGCCAGCTCCGGGAACCGGGTTGAGCAGTTCTTC. Residues: CASSGNRVEQFF.

The rearrangement uses TRBV6-5 and TRBJ1-2, with 7 bases that match TRBD1. The CDR3 loop spans 13 amino acids. Trimming cost V 7 bases and J 6 bases; bases outside gene matches: 8. The germline V gene has CDR1 MNHEY and CDR2 SVGAGI. Here the CDR3 DNA reads TGTGCCAGCATTAACCAGGGGGTACATGGCTACACCTTC. This translates into CASINQGVHGYTF.

This clone was seen once. The chain carries TRBV6-5 and TRBJ2-1; D call uncertain. V was clipped by 6 bases and J by 3 bases, with 6 bases between them. CDR3 length: 12 residues. Germline V gives CDR1 MNHEY, CDR2 SVGAGI. The DNA for the CDR3 is TGTGCCAGCAGGCCGAACTACAATGAGCAGTTCTTC. Protein: CASRPNYNEQFF.

CDR3 residues: CASSQGTGGNYEQYF. Written as DNA, the CDR3 is TGTGCCAGCAGTCAGGGGACAGGGGGCAACTACGAGCAGTACTTC. The rearrangement uses TRBV3-1 (or the pseudogene TRBV3-2) and TRBJ2-7; 12 bases agree with TRBD1. CDR3 length equals 15 residues. Germline assignment: CDR1 LGHDT and CDR2 YNNKEL (reference sequence). Trimming took 6 bases from V and 3 from J; bases not matched to a gene: 6.

This clone has more than one count but fewer than ten. The V gene is TRBV7-9, the J gene TRBJ2-3; D possibly corresponds to TRBD2 (6 bases). The CDR3 is 18 amino acids. Between the trimmed V and J ends, which lost 4 bases and 0 bases, there was a span of 20 bases. Germline CDR1 is SEHNR and CDR2 is FQNEAQ (reference sequence). The CDR3 is CASSSAGTFSMSTDTQYF. The DNA for the CDR3 is TGTGCCAGCAGCTCCGCCGGGACTTTTTCGATGAGCACAGATACGCAGTATTTT. Looking up the rest from reference TRBV7-9 and TRBJ2-3 gives the full variable domain: DTGVSQNPRHKITKRGQNVTFRCDPISEHNRLYWYRQTLGQGPEFLTYFQNEAQLEKSRLLSDRFSAERPKGSFSTLEIQRTEQGDSAMYLCASSSAGTFSMSTDTQYFGPGTRLTVL.

J is TRBJ2-1 and V is TRBV7-2, with 11 bases lining up with TRBD2. Germline CDR1 and CDR2: SGHTA and FQGNSA. The CDR3 runs to 18 residues. The V and J ends lost 5 bases and 8 bases, in that order; junction bases with no gene match: 17. The CDR3 loop reads CASSKYISPSGGPDEQFF. Written as DNA, the CDR3 is TGTGCCAGCAGCAAGTATATAAGCCCTAGCGGGGGGCCTGATGAGCAGTTCTTC.

This chain uses TRBV2 with TRBJ1-1; D is unresolved. Per germline, CDR1 SNHLY and CDR2 FYNNEI. This CDR3 is 13 amino acids long. The ends were cut back, 5 bases at V and 6 bases at J, with 13 bases in the middle. The CDR3 protein is CASSRSALSEAFF. The CDR3 nucleotides read TGTGCCAGCAGTAGATCCGCTTTATCTGAAGCTTTCTTT.

The chain joins TRBV5-6 to TRBJ1-2; D unclear. CDR3 length: 13 amino acids. Germline V gene lookup returns CDR1 SGHDT and CDR2 YYEEEE. V was pared by 0 bases and J by 13 bases, with 16 bases between. The CDR3 is CASSLGKGRLITF. In nucleotides, the CDR3 is TGTGCCAGCAGCTTGGGTAAAGGACGGCTCATCACCTTC.

The chain couples TRBV5-1 to TRBJ1-4; D remains unclear. CDR3 size: 17 residues. CDR1 and CDR2 (germline): SGHRS, YFSETQ. V gave up 2 bases and J gave up 0 bases, with 14 bases separating them. DNA for the CDR3: TGCGCCAGCAGCTTCGAAGGGCGTTTTACAACTAATGAAAAACTGTTTTTT. Its protein product is CASSFEGRFTTNEKLFF.

The genes are TRBV9 and TRBJ1-1, with a possible D match to TRBD1 (5 bases). Germline CDR1 and CDR2: SGDLS and YYNGEE. The CDR3 contains 14 residues. The V gene lost 2 bases and the J gene lost 6 bases, with 14 bases spanning the gap. The CDR3 here is CASSVLGGRAEAFF. CDR3 DNA: TGTGCCAGCAGCGTGCTGGGGGGTCGGGCTGAAGCTTTCTTT.

The chain uses TRBV9 and TRBJ2-5, with D unclear. Germline assignment: CDR1 SGDLS and CDR2 YYNGEE. There are 13 residues in the CDR3. V was clipped by 0 bases and J by 2 bases, with 5 bases between them. The CDR3: CASSVVRQETQYF. CDR3 in DNA: TGTGCCAGCAGCGTAGTCCGGCAAGAGACCCAGTACTTC.

This chain uses TRBV6-6 with TRBJ2-7; the D gene could be TRBD1 or TRBD2 (5 bases each). The V gene lost 2 bases and the J gene lost 3 bases, with 14 bases spanning the gap. There are 15 residues in the CDR3. Germline V lookup: CDR1 MNHNY, CDR2 SVGAGI (reference sequence). CDR3 nucleotides: TGTGCCAGCAGTTACGGGGTAGGGGAGTTCTACGAGCAGTACTTC. This translates into CASSYGVGEFYEQYF.

V is TRBV7-6 and J is TRBJ2-1, with 9 nucleotides matching TRBD1. CDR1 and CDR2 from the germline V gene are SGHVS and FNYEAQ. CDR3 length: 14 residues. The junction had 5 bases not matched to a gene; V was cut back by 5 bases and J by 6 bases. CDR3 DNA sequence: TGTGCCAGCAGCCTGGGGACAGGGAGCAATGAGCAGTTCTTC. Amino acids: CASSLGTGSNEQFF.